Below, 8 T cell receptor beta chains from the same sample are listed, as sequenced in a study of shared clonotypes between healthy human individuals. The repertoire was sequenced with immunoSEQ multiplex PCR; TCRdb's copy has only in-frame clones and lacks some. The sample includes about 520,000 clones, 70% to 80% of them seen just once. Sequenced input: PBMCs. These receptor sequences come from a woman in her forties in good health. Some clones in this sample may be carry-over from other donors' samples.

This chain links TRBV28 with TRBJ1-5, with 7 nucleotides matching TRBD1. V lost 4 bases to trimming and J lost 0 bases; unmatched junction nucleotides: 6. The CDR3 length is 16 residues. Germline loops: CDR1 MDHEN, CDR2 SYDVKM. The CDR3 DNA is TGTGCCAGCAGTTCAGGAGGACAGGTTAGCAATCAGCCCCAGCATTTT. Translation gives CASSSGGQVSNQPQHF. Looking up the rest from reference TRBV28 and TRBJ1-5 gives the full variable domain: DVKVTQSSRYLVKRTGEKVFLECVQDMDHENMFWYRQDPGLGLRLIYFSYDVKMKEKGDIPEGYSVSREKKERFSLILESASTNQTSMYLCASSSGGQVSNQPQHFGDGTRLSIL.

J is TRBJ2-6 and V is TRBV2; 7 positions match TRBD1. Germline CDR1 and CDR2: SNHLY and FYNNEI. The V gene end was trimmed by 5 bases and the J gene end by 1 base; junction bases not matched to a gene: 8. This CDR3 region has 17 residues. The CDR3 sequence: CASSLQGIVSGANVLTF. The CDR3 DNA sequence: TGTGCCAGCAGTTTACAGGGGATTGTGTCTGGGGCCAACGTCCTGACTTTC.

The chain combines TRBV7-8 with TRBJ1-5; D is unclear. The CDR3 runs to 16 residues. The ends were cut back, 1 base at V and 2 bases at J, with 12 bases in the middle. CDR1 and CDR2 (germline): SGHVS, FQNEAQ. The CDR3, as DNA: TGTGCCAGCAGCTTAGTCGGGTTGGGAGGCAATCAGCCCCAGCATTTT. It specifies CASSLVGLGGNQPQHF.

V gene TRBV29-1 combines with J gene TRBJ1-5; weak D call: TRBD1 (5 bases). Trimming took off 6 bases at V and 3 bases at J, with 12 bases between the two ends. This CDR3 has 13 amino acids. Germline V gives CDR1 SQVTM, CDR2 ANQGSEA. CDR3 region: CSVQDTLNQPQHF. The DNA for the CDR3 is TGCAGCGTACAGGACACTCTCAATCAGCCCCAGCATTTT.

This clone came up a few times. V and J are TRBV6-1 and TRBJ2-1; the D is unclear. This CDR3 spans 13 amino acids. The germline CDR1 and CDR2 sequences are MNHNS and SASEGT. Trimming cost V 3 bases and J 9 bases, with 12 bases left between them. The CDR3 coding sequence is TGTGCCAGCAGTGATTGGACGTCGTCTGAGCAGTTCTTC. Translated: CASSDWTSSEQFF.

V is TRBV10-1 and J is TRBJ2-5; TRBD2 aligns across 11 bases. This CDR3 spans 15 amino acids. V gave up 6 bases and J gave up 5 bases; unmatched junction bases: 8. Germline assignment: CDR1 WNHNN and CDR2 SYGVQD (reference sequence). The CDR3 is CASSSTSGIVETQYF. As DNA, the CDR3 is TGCGCCAGCAGCTCGACTAGCGGGATCGTTGAGACCCAGTACTTC.

As regards this clone: The junction differs from germline at one of its ends, possibly a read error. CDR3 in amino acids: CASSLESGDTQYF. The CDR3 bases are TGTGCTAGCAGCTTAGAGTCAGGAGATACGCAGTATTTT. The chain has TRBV7-7 and TRBJ2-3; no firm D call. The CDR3 length is 13 residues. Germline V lookup: CDR1 SSHAT, CDR2 FNYEAQ (reference sequence).

The V call is TRBV6-6, the J call TRBJ2-1, with no clear D. Deletions cut 6 bases from V and 5 bases from J, with 8 bases between. Germline loops: CDR1 MNHNY, CDR2 SVGAGI (reference sequence). The CDR3 is 12 residues long. The CDR3 sequence is CASSYPNNEQFF. The CDR3 DNA follows: TGTGCCAGCAGCTACCCGAACAATGAGCAGTTCTTC.